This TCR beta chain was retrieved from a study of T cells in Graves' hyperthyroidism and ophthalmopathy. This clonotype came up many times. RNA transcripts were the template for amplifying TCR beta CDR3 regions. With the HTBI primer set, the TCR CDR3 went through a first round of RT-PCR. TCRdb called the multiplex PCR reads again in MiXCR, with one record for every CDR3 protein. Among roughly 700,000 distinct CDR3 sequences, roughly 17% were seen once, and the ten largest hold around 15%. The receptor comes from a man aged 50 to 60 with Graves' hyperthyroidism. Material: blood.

The CDR3 reads CASSVTAGYNTEAFF. CDR3 bases: TGTGCCAGCAGCGTAACGGCGGGCTACAACACTGAAGCTTTCTTT. The genes are TRBV11-2 and TRBJ1-1; no firm D call. This CDR3 region has 15 residues. Germline-derived CDR1 and CDR2 are SGHAT and FQNNGV. V gave up 5 bases and J gave up 2 bases, with 15 bases separating them.